A single sample is the source of the 31 T cell receptor beta chains below, sequenced in a study of response to subunit inactivated influenza vaccine. TCRdb analysed the RT-PCR reads with MiXCR anew, one entry per CDR3 protein. The profile shows some 300,000 distinct CDR3 sequences, roughly 20% of them singletons. The starting material was PBMCs from blood, obtained 21 months after vaccination. Receptors were obtained from a man aged 45-69 years who received an inactivated influenza vaccine.

A few counts support this clonotype. The CDR3 is CASRPFDRNEQFF. In DNA form, the CDR3 reads TGTGCCAGCAGACCCTTCGATCGAAATGAGCAGTTCTTC. J is TRBJ2-1 and V is TRBV7-9; D call uncertain. There are 13 residues in the CDR3. Per the germline V gene, CDR1 is SEHNR and CDR2 is FQNEAQ (reference sequence). The germline V and J ends were trimmed by 6 bases and 7 bases, with 13 bases remaining between them.

V is TRBV18 and J is TRBJ1-1; no firm D call. CDR3 length: 12 amino acids. Trimming removed 2 bases from V and 4 bases from J, with 5 bases in between. Germline CDR1 and CDR2: KGHSH and LQKENI. For the CDR3, the DNA is TGTGCCAGCTCACCAACGGCCACTGAAGCTTTCTTT. It encodes CASSPTATEAFF.

The chain uses TRBV5-6 and TRBJ1-5; TRBD1 aligns across 9 bases. In germline, CDR1 is SGHDT, CDR2 YYEEEE. Germline trimming cut 1 base from V and 2 bases from J; bases unmatched to any gene: 4. The CDR3 covers 16 residues. The CDR3 reads CASSLRDRARNQPQHF. DNA of the CDR3: TGTGCCAGCAGCTTGCGGGACAGGGCACGCAATCAGCCCCAGCATTTT.

The CDR3 region is CATSRESQNSPLHF. Written as DNA, the CDR3 is TGTGCCACCAGCAGAGAAAGCCAGAATTCACCCCTCCACTTT. The chain has TRBV15 and TRBJ1-6; D remains ambiguous. V lost 0 bases, J lost 7 bases, and 7 bases lay in between. Germline V lookup: CDR1 LNHNV, CDR2 YYDKDF (reference sequence). This CDR3 contains 14 residues.

The chain couples TRBV10-2 to TRBJ2-1; tentatively, D is TRBD1 (7 bases). This CDR3 spans 14 amino acids. V lost 6 bases, J lost 4 bases, and 13 bases lay in between. Germline assignment: CDR1 WSHSY and CDR2 SAAADI. The CDR3, as DNA: TGCGCCAGCAGAGGAGGGGGCCGATACAATGAGCAGTTCTTC. Amino acid sequence: CASRGGGRYNEQFF.

The sample holds a few counts of this clonotype. J is TRBJ1-5 and V is TRBV5-1; 9 bases are shared with TRBD1. CDR3 length: 16 amino acids. CDR1 is SGHRS and CDR2 is YFSETQ in the germline V gene. The junction had 3 bases not matched to a gene; V was cut back by 0 bases and J by 2 bases. CDR3 region: CASSLGTGDGNQPQHF. Written as DNA, the CDR3 is TGCGCCAGCAGCTTGGGGACAGGGGACGGCAATCAGCCCCAGCATTTT.

This clonotype was counted a few times. The chain joins TRBV7-9 to TRBJ1-2, with 9 bases fitting TRBD1. Trimming cost V 0 bases and J 0 bases; bases outside gene matches: 5. Germline V gives CDR1 SEHNR, CDR2 FQNEAQ (reference sequence). The CDR3 length is 17 residues. Here the CDR3 reads CASSLARDRATNYGYTF. For the CDR3, the DNA is TGTGCCAGCAGCTTAGCGCGGGACAGGGCCACTAACTATGGCTACACCTTC. Looking up the rest from reference TRBV7-9 and TRBJ1-2 gives the full variable domain: DTGVSQNPRHKITKRGQNVTFRCDPISEHNRLYWYRQTLGQGPEFLTYFQNEAQLEKSRLLSDRFSAERPKGSFSTLEIQRTEQGDSAMYLCASSLARDRATNYGYTFGSGTRLTVV.

The gene calls are TRBV6-2 or TRBV6-3 and TRBJ2-5; D remains ambiguous. CDR1 is MNHEY, CDR2 SVGEGT, per germline. The CDR3 has 17 amino acids. V was clipped by 2 bases and J by 3 bases, with 19 bases between them. Here the CDR3 DNA reads TGTGCCAGCAGTTACGGTCCCGGCAGTTTCCGAAAAGAGACCCAGTACTTC. It translates to CASSYGPGSFRKETQYF.

The sample holds many counts of this clonotype. The rearrangement joins TRBV5-1 to TRBJ1-1; D gene uncertain. Germline CDR1 and CDR2: SGHRS and YFSETQ. The CDR3 sequence is 13 residues long. The ends were cut back, 3 bases at V and 4 bases at J, with 10 bases in the middle. The CDR3 is CASSYQSGTEAFF. The CDR3 nucleotides are TGCGCCAGCAGCTACCAGAGCGGCACTGAAGCTTTCTTT.

The chain combines TRBV5-4 with TRBJ2-7; 7 nucleotides align to TRBD1. The CDR3 is 15 amino acids. Germline V CDR1 and CDR2: SGHNT, YYREEE (reference sequence). V gave up 4 bases and J gave up 3 bases; unmatched junction bases: 10. CDR3 bases: TGTGCCAGCAGCCGATCGACAGGGAAAGACTACGAGCAGTACTTC. Protein: CASSRSTGKDYEQYF.

This clonotype was observed a few times. The chain is built from TRBV18 and TRBJ1-3, with 7 nucleotides matching TRBD1. Germline CDR1 reads KGHSH; CDR2 reads LQKENI. The length of the CDR3 is 16 residues. The V and J ends lost 0 bases and 9 bases, in that order; junction bases with no gene match: 11. The CDR3 sequence: CASSPPMTGSLGTIYF. In DNA, the CDR3 is TGTGCCAGCTCACCACCGATGACAGGGAGCTTAGGCACCATATATTTT.

The V call is TRBV12-3 or TRBV12-4, the J call TRBJ2-7; D is possibly TRBD1 (5 bases). V shed 5 bases and J shed 4 bases, with 18 bases lying between them. The CDR3 consists of 15 residues. The DNA for the CDR3 is TGTGCCAGCAGTCCCCAACCCCAAAAGGGGTACGAGCAGTACTTC. It translates to CASSPQPQKGYEQYF.

This clonotype appeared a few times. The V gene is TRBV4-1, the J gene TRBJ2-5; no reliable D call. Germline-derived CDR1 and CDR2 are MGHRA and YSYEKL. Trimming took 0 bases from V and 0 from J, leaving 5 bases between them. The CDR3 runs to 14 residues. As DNA, the CDR3 is TGCGCCAGCAGCCAAGAACACTACCAAGAGACCCAGTACTTC. It yields the protein CASSQEHYQETQYF.

The chain recombines TRBV20-1 with TRBJ2-7, with 9 bases that match TRBD1. CDR3 length: 13 amino acids. The junction had 8 bases not matched to a gene; V was cut back by 6 bases and J by 5 bases. The germline gives CDR1 DFQATT, CDR2 SNEGSKA (reference sequence). The CDR3 DNA reads TGCAGTGCCCCAGGGACAGGGACCCACGAGCAGTACTTC. It codes for CSAPGTGTHEQYF.

The rearrangement uses TRBV5-8 and TRBJ2-5; D may correspond to TRBD1 or TRBD2 (5 bases each). Germline V gene sequence: CDR1 SGHTS, CDR2 YDEGEE. CDR3 length: 16 amino acids. Between the trimmed V and J ends, which lost 6 bases and 5 bases, there was a span of 23 bases. The CDR3 is CASNLGGTQLGETQYF. CDR3 in DNA: TGTGCCAGCAACCTGGGTGGGACCCAGCTAGGGGAGACCCAGTACTTC.

This clonotype was observed at least ten times. V usage is TRBV6-1 and J usage is TRBJ1-1, with 8 positions matching TRBD1. Unmatched junction bases numbered 8, after V lost 5 bases and J lost 6 bases. The length of the CDR3 is 14 residues. Germline loops: CDR1 MNHNS, CDR2 SASEGT. The CDR3 loop is CASSTPGGAAEAFF. DNA of the CDR3: TGTGCCAGCAGTACGCCAGGGGGCGCGGCTGAAGCTTTCTTT.

The chain employs TRBV20-1 and TRBJ1-6, with no clear D. Per the germline V gene, CDR1 is DFQATT and CDR2 is SNEGSKA (reference sequence). Trimming removed 1 base at V and 0 bases at J, with 7 bases between. The CDR3 extends over 15 amino acids. This CDR3 is CSARGQSSYNSPLHF. In DNA form, the CDR3 reads TGCAGTGCTAGAGGGCAGAGCTCCTATAATTCACCCCTCCACTTT.

This chain links TRBV11-3 with TRBJ2-2; perhaps TRBD2 as D (6 bases). The CDR3 is made up of 16 amino acids. Trimming took 5 bases from V and 2 from J, leaving 15 bases between them. Looked up from germline, CDR1 is SGHNT and CDR2 is YENEEA. CDR3 sequence: CASSPGLAYNTGELFF. In DNA, the CDR3 is TGTGCCAGCAGCCCGGGTCTAGCGTATAACACCGGGGAGCTGTTTTTT.

The V and J genes are TRBV4-1 and TRBJ2-5; no clear D gene. CDR3 size: 13 residues. Deletions cut 0 bases from V and 11 bases from J, with 13 bases between. Germline CDR1 MGHRA, CDR2 YSYEKL. This CDR3 reads CASSQEPVGFQYF. The CDR3 nucleotides are TGCGCCAGCAGCCAAGAGCCCGTGGGGTTTCAGTACTTC.

The chain combines TRBV11-2 with TRBJ2-1; D unclear. Deletions cut 4 bases from V and 8 bases from J, with 21 bases between. The germline gives CDR1 SGHAT, CDR2 FQNNGV. This CDR3 region has 16 residues. The CDR3 protein is CASSSPFIPPAYEQFF. The CDR3 nucleotides are TGTGCCAGCAGCTCCCCGTTTATCCCTCCTGCTTATGAGCAGTTCTTC.

This clonotype was counted only a few times. The chain links TRBV12-3 or TRBV12-4 to TRBJ2-5, with 12 bases identical to TRBD2. V lost 4 bases, J lost 4 bases, and 4 bases stayed unmatched. This CDR3 is built from 15 residues. CDR3 nucleotide sequence: TGTGCCAGCAGTTCCCGGACTAGCGGGACAGAGACCCAGTACTTC. It yields the protein CASSSRTSGTETQYF.

The V call is TRBV7-2, the J call TRBJ1-6; no reliable D call. The CDR3 covers 14 residues. The V gene's germline CDR1 is SGHTA and CDR2 FQGNSA. V gave up 3 bases and J gave up 6 bases, with 9 bases separating them. The CDR3 DNA reads as TGTGCCAGCAGCTTGAGGGCGATTAATTCACCCCTCCACTTT. Encoded protein: CASSLRAINSPLHF.

The chain is built from TRBV20-1 and TRBJ1-1, with TRBD1 matching over 9 bases. Trimming took 7 bases from V and 5 from J; bases not matched to a gene: 11. Germline V gene sequence: CDR1 DFQATT, CDR2 SNEGSKA (reference sequence). The CDR3 contains 14 residues. The CDR3 spells CSVQITGGRTEAFF. The CDR3 region has the DNA TGCAGTGTTCAGATCACAGGGGGCCGAACTGAAGCTTTCTTT.

This clonotype was picked up a small number of times. The chain uses TRBV6-1 and TRBJ1-1; no reliable D call. The length of the CDR3 is 13 residues. Germline-derived CDR1 and CDR2 are MNHNS and SASEGT. V lost 8 bases, J lost 1 base, and 11 bases lay in between. The CDR3 bases are TGTGCCAGCCAACCGGCCCGGAACACTGAAGCTTTCTTT. Translation: CASQPARNTEAFF.

This clonotype turned up a few times. V is TRBV7-2 and J is TRBJ2-7; D remains unclear. The CDR3 covers 16 residues. Germline assignment: CDR1 SGHTA and CDR2 FQGNSA. V was cut by 0 bases and J by 0 bases, with 12 bases left in between. The DNA for the CDR3 is TGTGCCAGCAGCTTAGCATCCGGGTATAGCTCCTACGAGCAGTACTTC. This translates into CASSLASGYSSYEQYF.

This chain uses TRBV20-1 with TRBJ2-3; perhaps TRBD2 as D (5 bases). Between the trimmed V and J ends, which lost 3 bases and 4 bases, there was a span of 23 bases. The CDR3 contains 17 residues. The V gene's germline CDR1 is DFQATT and CDR2 SNEGSKA (reference sequence). As DNA, the CDR3 is TGCAGTGCTAGGCTCTCTTTCGGACTCCGAACGGCAGATACGCAGTATTTT. It yields the protein CSARLSFGLRTADTQYF.

This clonotype was seen a few times. The genes are TRBV29-1 and TRBJ2-2; D is perhaps TRBD2 (5 bases). The CDR3 runs 14 residues. Germline CDR1 and CDR2: SQVTM and ANQGSEA. V dropped 6 bases and J dropped 5 bases, with 16 bases sitting between them. This CDR3 is CSVILGSGTGELFF. In DNA form, the CDR3 reads TGCAGCGTCATACTAGGATCGGGGACCGGGGAGCTGTTTTTT.

The chain carries TRBV7-9 and TRBJ2-7; 8 positions agree with TRBD1. The CDR3 has 14 amino acids. V was clipped by 1 base and J by 3 bases; unmatched bases: 2. Per germline, CDR1 SEHNR and CDR2 FQNEAQ (reference sequence). This CDR3 is CASSLGGTGYEQYF. In DNA, the CDR3 is TGTGCCAGCAGCTTAGGGGGGACAGGCTACGAGCAGTACTTC.

V gene TRBV6-2 or TRBV6-3 combines with J gene TRBJ1-2, with TRBD1 matching over 7 bases. Germline CDR1 MNHEY, CDR2 SVGEGT. The CDR3 contains 13 residues. V lost 6 bases, J lost 4 bases, and 5 bases stayed unmatched. CDR3 residues: CASSDRVPYGYTF. CDR3 DNA sequence: TGTGCCAGCAGCGACAGGGTACCCTATGGCTACACCTTC.

The V call is TRBV4-1, the J call TRBJ2-6, with TRBD2 matching 12 bases. Germline assignment: CDR1 MGHRA and CDR2 YSYEKL. The CDR3 has 19 residues. With V trimmed by 4 bases and J by 0 bases, 7 bases remained unmatched. In nucleotides, the CDR3 is TGCGCCAGCAGCCGAGGAGGACTAGCGGGGCTCTCTGGGGCCAACGTCCTGACTTTC. Translating gives CASSRGGLAGLSGANVLTF.

At least ten counts were recorded for this clonotype. V is TRBV6-5 and J is TRBJ1-2; D might be TRBD1 (5 bases). This CDR3 comprises 14 residues. V was cut by 7 bases and J by 6 bases, with 18 bases left in between. Germline-derived CDR1 and CDR2 are MNHEY and SVGAGI. CDR3 in DNA: TGTGCCAGCACCGCCTCGGGGGGGTGGGATGGCTACACCTTC. Protein product: CASTASGGWDGYTF.